This note documents a single T cell receptor (beta chain) sequence. Its cognate antigen is unknown. Germline CDR1 is KGHSH and CDR2 is LQKENI. The CDR3 has 13 residues. V lost 6 bases and J lost 6; bases outside the gene matches: 7. These data are taken from a study of CD8+ T cells in alopecia areata. Study-level points and caveats: Scalp lesions, especially in alopecia totalis/universalis, had higher clonality than normal scalp.

As the sequencing template, cDNA was produced by extracting RNA and reverse transcribing it. Libraries were prepared by immunoSEQ multiplex PCR; TCRdb keeps only in-frame clonotypes and omits some of them. Among around 150,000 clones listed, under 70% were seen once. Treatment denoted: oral pan-JAK inhibitor, 5-10 mg twice daily. It was from alopecia areata patients that lesional scalp punch biopsies and peripheral blood were collected. This material consisted of CD4+ T cells sorted from blood, taken at week 4, from a patient treated with tofacitinib. This receptor was taken from a human donor with alopecia areata. This rearrangement joins TRBV18 to TRBJ1-1, with 7 positions matching TRBD1. The CDR3 protein is CASSLTGDSEAFF. CDR3 DNA: TGTGCCAGCTCTTTAACAGGGGACTCTGAAGCTTTCTTT. The full variable domain, rest sourced from reference TRBV18 and TRBJ1-1, is NAGVMQNPRHLVRRRGQEARLRCSPMKGHSHVYWYRQLPEEGLKFMVYLQKENIIDESGMPKERFSAEFPKEGPSILRIQQVVRGDSAAYFCASSLTGDSEAFFGQGTRLTVV.